This entry lists 8 T cell receptor beta chains sequenced from one sample in a study of blood T cell repertoires in COVID-19. Only in-frame clones appear in the TCRdb table, and some are missing; sequencing was by immunoSEQ multiplex PCR. This sample has about 300,000 clones, with 70% to 90% found just once. Sequencing was done on a sample of peripheral blood. The origin of the receptors is a man aged 18 to 30 who had recovered from COVID-19.

The chain carries TRBV25-1 and TRBJ2-1; 7 nucleotides match TRBD2. V dropped 8 bases and J dropped 4; count of bases not matched to a gene: 11. This CDR3 has 15 residues. The germline V gene encodes CDR1 MGHDK and CDR2 SYGVNS. The CDR3 sequence: CASSNGAGDYNEQFF. In DNA, the CDR3 is TGTGCCAGCTCGAACGGCGCGGGGGATTACAATGAGCAGTTCTTC. The full variable domain, in which reference TRBV25-1 and TRBJ2-1 provide the parts outside the CDR3, is EADIYQTPRYLVIGTGKKITLECSQTMGHDKMYWYQQDPGMELHLIHYSYGVNSTEKGDLSSESTVSRIRTEHFPLTLESARPSHTSQYLCASSNGAGDYNEQFFGPGTRLTVL.

CDR3 nucleotide sequence: TGTGCCACCAGTGACCGGACAGCTAACTATGGCTACACCTTC. Translated: CATSDRTANYGYTF. This chain uses TRBV24-1 with TRBJ1-2, with D tentatively TRBD1 (6 bases). Germline CDR1 reads KGHDR; CDR2 reads SFDVKD. This CDR3 is 14 amino acids long. V was pared by 4 bases and J by 0 bases, with 8 bases between.

A word on this clone: Relative to the germline gene, one junction end is altered; a read error may explain this. This chain uses TRBV12-3 or TRBV12-4 with TRBJ1-1; tentatively, D is TRBD1 (5 bases). The CDR3 totals 13 residues. DNA for the CDR3: TGTGCCAGCAGTCTCGACAGACAGCCCCCCTCTGCCTTT. This gives the protein CASSLDRQPPSAF.

The chain links TRBV4-3 to TRBJ1-2, with D maybe TRBD1 (5 bases). Between the trimmed V and J ends, which lost 4 bases and 7 bases, there was a span of 16 bases. Germline CDR1 and CDR2: LGHNA and YSLEER. CDR3 length: 14 amino acids. The CDR3 region is CASSPGGTPGGYTF. For the CDR3, the DNA is TGCGCCAGCAGCCCGGGCGGGACCCCGGGTGGCTACACCTTC.

This clone was recorded once. The rearrangement links TRBV18 to TRBJ1-1, with 10 nucleotides matching TRBD1. The CDR3 sequence is 18 residues long. Germline-derived CDR1 and CDR2 are KGHSH and LQKENI. V dropped 6 bases and J dropped 0; count of bases not matched to a gene: 13. CDR3 protein: CASSQRLLTGGMNTEAFF. CDR3 nucleotide sequence: TGTGCCAGCTCCCAACGGCTCTTGACAGGGGGCATGAACACTGAAGCTTTCTTT.

The CDR3 is CAISGEGIAGDPYEQYF. CDR3 DNA sequence: TGTGCCATCAGTGGAGAAGGGATAGCGGGGGATCCGTACGAGCAGTACTTC. The chain recombines TRBV10-3 with TRBJ2-7, with 9 bases that match TRBD2. The V gene's germline CDR1 is ENHRY and CDR2 SYGVKD. J lost 4 bases, V lost 4 bases, and 14 bases had no gene match. The CDR3 runs to 17 residues.

This clone appeared once. This chain joins TRBV25-1 and TRBJ2-3, with D perhaps matching TRBD2 (7 bases). V gave up 4 bases and J gave up 2 bases, with 13 bases separating them. The CDR3 has 15 residues. The germline gives CDR1 MGHDK, CDR2 SYGVNS. The CDR3 sequence: CASSVRGQSTDTQYF. Written as DNA, the CDR3 is TGTGCCAGCAGTGTGCGGGGGCAATCCACAGATACGCAGTATTTT.

The rearrangement uses TRBV5-1 and TRBJ1-1, with TRBD1 identical over 9 bases. Germline V gives CDR1 SGHRS, CDR2 YFSETQ. The CDR3 runs to 15 residues. V shed 0 bases, J shed 5 bases, and the junction held 5 bases outside the gene matches. Here the CDR3 reads CASSLVQGARTEAFF. The CDR3 DNA is TGCGCCAGCAGCTTGGTACAGGGGGCAAGGACTGAAGCTTTCTTT.